The rows below give T cell receptor beta chains drawn from one sample of a study of control samples from healthy donors and cancer patients. Method: immunoSEQ multiplex PCR; TCRdb's copy keeps in-frame clones and lacks some. The sample records tens of thousands of clones, around 91% being singletons. Sequencing used PBMCs. The receptors were gathered from a man aged 45-60 years with lung cancer. Both conserved end residues are part of each CDR3. Each record gives: clone size, J gene, D gene, V gene, CDR3 protein, CDR3 DNA. D genes are given only for firm matches. Rows give clone size only sometimes, using once, few, many, or a class for an expanded clone.

abundance: .
j_gene: TRBJ2-1
d_gene: .
v_gene: TRBV19
CDR3aa: CASSMTLGGSYNEQFF
CDR3nt: TGTGCCAGTAGTATGACTCTGGGGGGCTCCTACAATGAGCAGTTCTTC

abundance: .
j_gene: TRBJ2-2
d_gene: TRBD1
v_gene: TRBV25-1
CDR3aa: CASSDVRGTGELFF
CDR3nt: TGTGCCAGCAGTGATGTCAGGGGGACCGGGGAGCTGTTTTTT

abundance: .
j_gene: TRBJ2-2
d_gene: .
v_gene: TRBV3-1/TRBV3-2
CDR3aa: CASRLNAGELFF
CDR3nt: TGTGCCAGCAGGTTAAACGCTGGGGAGCTGTTTTTT

abundance: .
j_gene: TRBJ2-2
d_gene: .
v_gene: TRBV5-1
CDR3aa: CASSLRGGDTGELFF
CDR3nt: TGCGCCAGCAGCTTGAGGGGGGGCGACACCGGGGAGCTGTTTTTT

abundance: .
j_gene: TRBJ1-2
d_gene: .
v_gene: TRBV9
CDR3aa: CASSRDSDGYGYTF
CDR3nt: TGTGCCAGCAGTAGAGACAGCGACGGGTATGGCTACACCTTC

abundance: once
j_gene: TRBJ1-4
d_gene: TRBD1
v_gene: TRBV28
CDR3aa: CASYGQGRYEKLFF
CDR3nt: TGTGCCAGCTACGGACAGGGAAGGTATGAAAAACTGTTTTTT

abundance: .
j_gene: TRBJ2-1
d_gene: .
v_gene: TRBV2
CDR3aa: CASKGNGPYNEQFF
CDR3nt: TGTGCCAGCAAAGGAAACGGACCTTACAATGAGCAGTTCTTC

abundance: .
j_gene: TRBJ2-5
d_gene: .
v_gene: TRBV6-5
CDR3aa: CASSYSYQETQYF
CDR3nt: TGTGCCAGCAGTTACTCTTACCAAGAGACCCAGTACTTC

abundance: .
j_gene: TRBJ2-7
d_gene: TRBD1
v_gene: TRBV24-1
CDR3aa: CATSDAGTGLDEQYF
CDR3nt: TGTGCCACCAGTGATGCCGGGACAGGCCTCGACGAGCAGTACTTC

abundance: .
j_gene: TRBJ1-3
d_gene: TRBD1
v_gene: TRBV2
CDR3aa: CASKPTGLGNTIYF
CDR3nt: TGTGCCAGTAAGCCGACAGGGCTCGGAAACACCATATATTTT

abundance: once
j_gene: TRBJ1-2
d_gene: .
v_gene: TRBV5-4
CDR3aa: CASRTDLADSYGYTF
CDR3nt: TGTGCCAGCAGGACCGATTTGGCAGATTCCTATGGCTACACCTTC

abundance: .
j_gene: TRBJ2-5
d_gene: .
v_gene: TRBV10-3
CDR3aa: CAISESAQQETQYF
CDR3nt: TGTGCCATCAGTGAGTCGGCTCAACAAGAGACCCAGTACTTC

abundance: .
j_gene: TRBJ2-7
d_gene: TRBD1
v_gene: TRBV18
CDR3aa: CASSLSTGVSYEQYF
CDR3nt: TGTGCCAGCTCACTTTCGACAGGGGTGTCCTACGAGCAGTACTTC

abundance: .
j_gene: TRBJ2-5
d_gene: .
v_gene: TRBV10-2
CDR3aa: CASGRGDQETQYF
CDR3nt: TGCGCCAGCGGAAGGGGGGACCAAGAGACCCAGTACTTC

abundance: .
j_gene: TRBJ1-5
d_gene: .
v_gene: TRBV7-9
CDR3aa: CASSPGSSNQPQHF
CDR3nt: TGTGCCAGCAGCCCGGGGAGTAGCAATCAGCCCCAGCATTTT

abundance: .
j_gene: TRBJ2-1
d_gene: TRBD2
v_gene: TRBV3-1/TRBV3-2
CDR3aa: CASAYGLAGGRSSYNEQFF
CDR3nt: TGTGCCAGCGCCTATGGACTAGCGGGGGGAAGAAGCTCCTACAATGAGCAGTTCTTC

abundance: .
j_gene: TRBJ1-1
d_gene: TRBD1
v_gene: TRBV2
CDR3aa: CASRPQGASTEAFF
CDR3nt: TGTGCCAGCAGGCCCCAGGGGGCGAGCACTGAAGCTTTCTTT

abundance: once
j_gene: TRBJ1-1
d_gene: TRBD1
v_gene: TRBV6-6
CDR3aa: CASSQGTANTEAFF
CDR3nt: TGTGCCAGCAGCCAAGGGACAGCGAACACTGAAGCTTTCTTT

abundance: .
j_gene: TRBJ1-2
d_gene: .
v_gene: TRBV9
CDR3aa: CASNVGGTVGDYGYTF
CDR3nt: TGTGCCAGCAACGTTGGCGGGACCGTGGGTGACTATGGCTACACCTTC

abundance: .
j_gene: TRBJ1-1
d_gene: .
v_gene: TRBV6-1
CDR3aa: CASSEMGTGTEAFF
CDR3nt: TGTGCCAGCAGTGAAATGGGGACGGGCACTGAAGCTTTCTTT

abundance: .
j_gene: TRBJ2-2
d_gene: TRBD1
v_gene: TRBV5-4
CDR3aa: CASSPLGTGNTGELFF
CDR3nt: TGTGCCAGCAGTCCACTCGGGACAGGGAACACCGGGGAGCTGTTTTTT

abundance: .
j_gene: TRBJ1-3
d_gene: TRBD1
v_gene: TRBV9
CDR3aa: CASSGGQLSSGNTIYF
CDR3nt: TGTGCCAGCAGCGGGGGACAGCTAAGCTCTGGAAACACCATATATTTT

abundance: .
j_gene: TRBJ1-4
d_gene: TRBD1
v_gene: TRBV5-1
CDR3aa: CASSAGQGSATNEKLFF
CDR3nt: TGCGCCAGCAGCGCCGGACAGGGAAGTGCAACTAATGAAAAACTGTTTTTT

abundance: .
j_gene: TRBJ1-6
d_gene: .
v_gene: TRBV7-9
CDR3aa: CASSDARRSPLHF
CDR3nt: TGTGCCAGCAGCGATGCACGAAGATCACCCCTCCACTTT

abundance: .
j_gene: TRBJ2-2
d_gene: .
v_gene: TRBV7-2
CDR3aa: CASSLNGISFPGELFF
CDR3nt: TGTGCCAGCAGCCTAAACGGGATAAGTTTTCCCGGGGAGCTGTTTTTT

abundance: .
j_gene: TRBJ1-3
d_gene: .
v_gene: TRBV9
CDR3aa: CASSGPGTGGGNTIYF
CDR3nt: TGTGCCAGCAGCGGCCCCGGTACAGGAGGGGGAAACACCATATATTTT

abundance: .
j_gene: TRBJ2-5
d_gene: .
v_gene: TRBV14
CDR3aa: CASGDSGSRTQYF
CDR3nt: TGTGCCAGCGGGGACTCCGGGAGCCGTACCCAGTACTTC

abundance: .
j_gene: TRBJ1-6
d_gene: TRBD1
v_gene: TRBV6-1
CDR3aa: CASSDRDRGGSPLHF
CDR3nt: TGTGCCAGCAGTGATAGGGACAGGGGAGGTTCACCCCTCCACTTT

abundance: .
j_gene: TRBJ2-1
d_gene: .
v_gene: TRBV10-3
CDR3aa: CAISPLVNNEQFF
CDR3nt: TGTGCCATCAGCCCCCTCGTCAACAATGAGCAGTTCTTC

abundance: .
j_gene: TRBJ2-3
d_gene: TRBD1
v_gene: TRBV10-1
CDR3aa: CASSEGQGFRDTQYF
CDR3nt: TGCGCCAGCAGTGAGGGACAGGGGTTTCGCGATACGCAGTATTTT

abundance: .
j_gene: TRBJ2-7
d_gene: .
v_gene: TRBV5-1
CDR3aa: CASSSGTANYEQYF
CDR3nt: TGCGCCAGCAGCTCCGGGACGGCCAACTACGAGCAGTACTTC

abundance: .
j_gene: TRBJ2-5
d_gene: TRBD2
v_gene: TRBV5-4
CDR3aa: CASSLGLAGEETQYF
CDR3nt: TGTGCCAGCAGCTTGGGACTAGCGGGGGAAGAGACCCAGTACTTC

abundance: .
j_gene: TRBJ2-4
d_gene: .
v_gene: TRBV30
CDR3aa: CAWSLGADIQYF
CDR3nt: TGTGCCTGGAGCTTGGGGGCTGACATTCAGTACTTC

abundance: .
j_gene: TRBJ1-2
d_gene: .
v_gene: TRBV5-1
CDR3aa: CASSWQGHDSYTF
CDR3nt: TGCGCCAGCAGCTGGCAGGGCCACGACAGCTACACCTTC

abundance: .
j_gene: TRBJ2-3
d_gene: TRBD1
v_gene: TRBV30
CDR3aa: CAWEQGTFSTDTQYF
CDR3nt: TGTGCCTGGGAACAGGGGACCTTTAGCACAGATACGCAGTATTTT